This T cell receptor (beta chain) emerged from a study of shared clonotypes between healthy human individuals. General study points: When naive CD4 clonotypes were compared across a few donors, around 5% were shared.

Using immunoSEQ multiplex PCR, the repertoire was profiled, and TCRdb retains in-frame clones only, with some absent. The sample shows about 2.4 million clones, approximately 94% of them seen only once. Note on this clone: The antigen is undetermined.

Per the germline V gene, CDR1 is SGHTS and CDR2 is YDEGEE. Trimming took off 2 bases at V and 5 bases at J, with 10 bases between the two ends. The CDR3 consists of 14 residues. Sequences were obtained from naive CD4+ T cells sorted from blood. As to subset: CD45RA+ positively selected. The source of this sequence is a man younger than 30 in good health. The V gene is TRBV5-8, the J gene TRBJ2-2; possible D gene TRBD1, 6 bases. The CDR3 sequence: CASSFYRVTGELFF. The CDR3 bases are TGTGCCAGCAGCTTTTACAGGGTAACCGGGGAGCTGTTTTTT.